This TCR beta chain was recovered during a study of blood T cell repertoires in COVID-19. Turning to the study itself: Material from acute and convalescent COVID-19 was sourced from the United States, Italy and Spain.

As handled by the study authors: How many nucleated cells were present was estimated from reference gene primer amplification. The protocol was immunoSEQ multiplex PCR, while the TCRdb copy is restricted to in-frame clones and leaves out a portion. V, J and clone size reflect that table, while D and trimming were determined from the DNA. The table records 400,000 or so clones, around 90% of them present only once. The participants were between roughly 18 and 100 years old and came from under 25 US areas. V lost 4 bases, J lost 6 bases, and 4 bases stayed unmatched. This CDR3 is built from 15 residues. From germline, CDR1 is SGHRS and CDR2 YFSETQ. This clone was found a few times.

The sequence was obtained from a woman between 35 and 50 years old with acute COVID-19. The rearrangement joins TRBV5-1 to TRBJ1-4; 12 bases align to TRBD1. Sequences were obtained from PBMCs or T cells enriched from blood (not recorded which). The CDR3 spells CASSTGTGGDEKLFF. Here the CDR3 DNA reads TGCGCCAGCAGCACAGGGACAGGGGGCGATGAAAAACTGTTTTTT.